These 30 T cell receptor beta chains came from one sample sequenced in a study of T cells in women clearing cervical HPV infection. The repertoire was sequenced with immunoSEQ multiplex PCR; TCRdb's copy has only in-frame clones and lacks some. Recorded here are tens of thousands of clones; the top ten clones represent 6.6%. Sequences were obtained from blood buffy coat. All receptors derive from a woman between 18 and 69 years old with a cervical HPV16 infection that either progressed to CIN3+ or cleared (not recorded which).

As for this clone: A read error may produce the germline difference seen at one junction end. Other nucleotide sequences in the sample specify the same CDR3. The CDR3 spells CASRTSGRATEQFF. The CDR3 bases that were read are TGTGCTAGCAGAACTAGCGGGAGGGCCACTGAG. J is TRBJ2-1 and V is TRBV7-6; 13 nucleotides match TRBD2. Sequencing ends 3 residues short of the CDR3 end; the germline J gene provides the rest. Germline assignment: CDR1 SGHVS and CDR2 FNYEAQ. This CDR3 has 14 residues.

With respect to this clone: Read sequence stops 3 residues before the CDR3 end, and the germline J gene provides the missing end. J is TRBJ1-4 and V is TRBV5-6; D is ambiguous. The germline CDR1 and CDR2 sequences are SGHDT and YYEEEE. V dropped 0 bases and J dropped 4 bases, with 10 bases sitting between them. This CDR3 contains 15 residues. CDR3 bases read: TGTGCCAGCAGCTTGGTGGGCGCCGATAATGAAAAA. Protein product: CASSLVGADNEK. The entire CDR3 sequence reads CASSLVGADNEKLFF.

In the case of this clone: The read ends 3 residues early relative to the CDR3; the germline J gene fills the gap. The chain employs TRBV11-3 and TRBJ1-2; no definite D call. This CDR3 is 11 amino acids long. The ends were cut back, 7 bases at V and 7 bases at J, with 10 bases in the middle. Germline V gene sequence: CDR1 SGHNT, CDR2 YENEEA. The CDR3 is CASIRVAGYTF. CDR3 DNA (partial): TGTGCCAGCATAAGGGTTGCTGGC.

A note on this clone: Read data end 3 residues before the CDR3 end; the end is taken from the germline J gene. V gene TRBV5-1 combines with J gene TRBJ2-2, with 10 bases fitting TRBD1. Germline CDR1 SGHRS, CDR2 YFSETQ. The ends lost 4 bases at V and 7 bases at J; junction bases unmatched: 7. The CDR3 has 15 amino acids. The CDR3 here is CASSVTGGRGGELFF. CDR3 DNA, as far as it was read: TGCGCCAGCAGCGTGACAGGGGGCCGAGGCGGGGAG. Based on the CDR3 plus reference TRBV5-1 and TRBJ2-2, the full variable domain is KAGVTQTPRYLIKTRGQQVTLSCSPISGHRSVSWYQQTPGQGLQFLFEYFSETQRNKGNFPGRFSGRQFSNSRSEMNVSTLELGDSALYLCASSVTGGRGGELFFGEGSRLTVL.

As concerns this clone: The read stops 3 residues short of the end of the CDR3; the missing end is completed from the germline J gene. The chain recombines TRBV5-1 with TRBJ1-6; 7 positions agree with TRBD1. Germline values: CDR1 SGHRS, CDR2 YFSETQ. V gave up 4 bases and J gave up 11 bases; unmatched junction bases: 9. The CDR3 is made up of 14 amino acids. CDR3 in amino acids: CASSPWTGLPPLHF. The covered CDR3 bases are TGCGCCAGCAGCCCGTGGACAGGCCTTCCACCC.

A remark on this clone: The read stops 3 residues short of the end of the CDR3; the missing end is completed from the germline J gene. The chain carries TRBV29-1 and TRBJ2-5, with 8 bases lining up with TRBD1. V lost 6 bases to trimming and J lost 3 bases; unmatched junction nucleotides: 3. Germline V gene sequence: CDR1 SQVTM, CDR2 ANQGSEA. The length of the CDR3 is 12 residues. The DNA read from the CDR3 is TGCAGCGTCCAGGACAGGGAAGAGACC. Protein product: CSVQDREET. Given in full, the CDR3 is CSVQDREETQYF. Complete variable domain (other parts from reference TRBV29-1 and TRBJ2-5): SAVISQKPSRDICQRGTSLTIQCQVDSQVTMMFWYRQQPGQSLTLIATANQGSEATYESGFVIDKFPISRPNLTFSTLTVSNMSPEDSSIYLCSVQDREETQYFGPGTRLLVL.

On this clone: The sequence runs out 3 residues before the end of the CDR3; the remainder is reconstructed from the germline J gene. V and J are TRBV7-2 and TRBJ2-5; a possible D gene is TRBD1 (5 bases). The CDR3 length is 14 residues. Germline V gives CDR1 SGHTA, CDR2 FQGNSA. Trimming took 5 bases from V and 2 from J, leaving 12 bases between them. The CDR3 sequence: CASSPQGKQETQYF. The sequenced part of the CDR3 DNA is TGTGCCAGCAGCCCGCAGGGTAAACAAGAGACC.

As to this clone: The read terminates 3 residues before the CDR3 end, so the remaining end is supplied by the germline J gene. V gene TRBV10-3 combines with J gene TRBJ2-1; 9 nucleotides agree with TRBD2. Germline V CDR1 and CDR2: ENHRY, SYGVKD. V shed 6 bases and J 2 bases; nucleotides not matched to a gene: 8. This CDR3 spans 16 amino acids. The sequenced part of the CDR3 DNA is TGTGCCATCAGCAACTCGGCGGGAGGGCCCTACAATGAG. Translated: CAISNSAGGPYNE. In full, the CDR3 reads CAISNSAGGPYNEQFF.

With respect to this clone: The sequenced fragment ends 3 residues before the CDR3 boundary, so the rest is inferred from the germline J gene. V gene TRBV30 combines with J gene TRBJ2-7, with D unclear. Germline CDR1 reads GTSNPN; CDR2 reads SVGIG (reference sequence). This CDR3 region has 13 residues. Trimming took 0 bases from V and 2 from J, leaving 8 bases between them. The CDR3 reads CAWSVPATYEQYF. The sequenced part of the CDR3 DNA is TGTGCCTGGAGTGTACCCGCGACCTACGAG.

Points on this clone: The read gets to within 3 residues of the CDR3 end, and the germline J gene fills in the rest. The chain combines TRBV6-2 or TRBV6-3 with TRBJ1-2; D gene ambiguous. Per the germline V gene, CDR1 is MNHEY and CDR2 is SVGEGT. The CDR3 extends over 15 amino acids. Incomplete CDR3 DNA: TGTGCCAGCAGTTGGAGTAGCGGGAGCTCCTACGAC. It specifies CASSWSSGSSYD. The full CDR3 protein reads CASSWSSGSSYDYTF.

About this clone: The read comes to an end 3 residues before the CDR3 does, leaving the germline J gene to fill in the end. The rearrangement joins TRBV28 to TRBJ2-7; weak D call: TRBD2 (6 bases). The germline V gene has CDR1 MDHEN and CDR2 SYDVKM. This CDR3 has 13 residues. V lost 6 bases and J 3 bases, leaving 12 bases between the germline ends. The CDR3 bases that were read are TGTGCCAGCAGGGGGGGAACTCTCTACGAG. This sequence encodes CASRGGTLYE. The entire CDR3 protein is CASRGGTLYEQYF.

As for this clone: Sequencing ends 3 residues short of the CDR3 end; the germline J gene provides the rest. The chain carries TRBV19 and TRBJ2-3; no clear D gene. Germline V gene lookup returns CDR1 LNHDA and CDR2 SQIVND (reference sequence). The CDR3 is 13 residues long. The CDR3 loop is CASSYDSQETQYF. CDR3 DNA (partial): TGTGCCAGTAGTTATGACTCCCAAGAGACG.

About this clone itself: The CDR3 end falls 3 residues outside the read, so it is completed with the germline J gene. The chain carries TRBV20-1 and TRBJ2-1; D not certain. The CDR3 covers 12 residues. V was cut by 3 bases and J by 6 bases, with 9 bases left in between. The V gene's germline CDR1 is DFQATT and CDR2 SNEGSKA (reference sequence). The CDR3: CSARRPPNEQFF. CDR3 DNA (partial): TGCAGTGCTAGGAGGCCCCCCAATGAG.

Points on this clone: The read terminates 3 residues before the CDR3 end, so the remaining end is supplied by the germline J gene. J is TRBJ2-7 and V is TRBV20-1; the D gene is possibly TRBD2 (5 bases). The CDR3 loop spans 14 amino acids. Germline CDR1 reads DFQATT; CDR2 reads SNEGSKA (reference sequence). The V end was cut by 0 bases, the J end by 2 bases, with 11 bases between. The DNA read from the CDR3 is TGCAGTGCTAGAGAGGGGATAGCGACCTACGAG. Its translation: CSAREGIATYE. The full CDR3 is CSAREGIATYEQYF.

Concerning this clone itself: The CDR3 is cut off 3 residues early in the read; its end comes from the germline J gene. The chain combines TRBV7-6 with TRBJ1-1, with a possible D match to TRBD1 (6 bases). V lost 5 bases, J lost 1 base, and 14 bases lay in between. The germline V gene encodes CDR1 SGHVS and CDR2 FNYEAQ. The CDR3 runs to 15 residues. Incomplete CDR3 DNA: TGTGCCAGCAGCATAAACGACAGGTCGAACACTGAA. Its translation: CASSINDRSNTE. The entire CDR3 protein is CASSINDRSNTEAFF.

Notes on this clone: One end of the junction fails to match germline, which may point to a read error. The missing CDR3 end, 3 residues past where the read stops, is filled in from the germline J gene. The same CDR3 arises from other DNA sequences in this sample as well. V usage is TRBV20-1 and J usage is TRBJ1-3; maybe TRBD1 (5 bases). Germline CDR1 is DFQATT and CDR2 is SNEGSKA (reference sequence). The CDR3 length is 13 residues. CDR3 protein: CSATPGLGNTIYF. The DNA read from the CDR3 is TGCAGTGCTACACCGGGACTTGGAAACACA.

As for this clone: The CDR3 extends 3 residues past the end of the read, so its final part is completed from the germline J gene. The V call is TRBV5-1, the J call TRBJ1-1, with TRBD1 as a possible D gene (5 bases). Per the germline V gene, CDR1 is SGHRS and CDR2 is YFSETQ. V dropped 5 bases and J dropped 2 bases, with 13 bases sitting between them. The CDR3 is 14 amino acids. The CDR3 sequence: CASSFGASNTEAFF. The CDR3 bases that were read are TGCGCCAGCAGTTTTGGGGCCAGCAACACTGAA.

As regards this clone: The read gets to within 3 residues of the CDR3 end, and the germline J gene fills in the rest. V and J are TRBV6-1 and TRBJ1-5, with 9 bases identical to TRBD1. Looked up from germline, CDR1 is MNHNS and CDR2 is SASEGT. This CDR3 has 15 amino acids. With 1 base clipped from V and 6 bases from J, the junction kept 4 bases outside the gene matches. This chain's CDR3 is CASSEETGGSQPQHF. Partial CDR3 DNA: TGTGCCAGCAGTGAAGAGACAGGGGGGAGTCAGCCC.

Details on this clone: The CDR3 end lies 3 residues beyond the end of the read and is filled in from the germline J gene. The chain uses TRBV6-2 or TRBV6-3 and TRBJ2-7; 7 bases map to TRBD1. The CDR3 totals 17 residues. Unmatched junction bases numbered 12, after V lost 2 bases and J lost 2 bases. CDR1 MNHEY and CDR2 SVGEGT come from the germline V gene. The CDR3 sequence is CASSYDLRTGRTYEQYF. The sequenced CDR3 bases are TGTGCCAGCAGTTACGATCTACGGACAGGTAGAACCTACGAG.

For this clone: The read terminates 3 residues ahead of where the CDR3 ends, so the germline J gene completes it. This chain uses TRBV7-9 with TRBJ1-2; D is unclear. CDR3 size: 12 residues. Germline CDR1 reads SEHNR; CDR2 reads FQNEAQ (reference sequence). CDR3 DNA, as far as it was read: TGTGCCAGCAGCTTAGAGGCTAGTGAC. Amino acid sequence: CASSLEASD. The entire CDR3 protein is CASSLEASDYTF.

A remark on this clone: The observed sequence ends 3 residues before the CDR3 terminus, with the missing tail filled in from the germline J gene. This chain links TRBV30 with TRBJ1-5, with TRBD1 matching 7 bases. CDR3 length: 12 amino acids. Trimming cost V 5 bases and J 3 bases; bases outside gene matches: 1. Germline CDR1 GTSNPN, CDR2 SVGIG (reference sequence). Incomplete CDR3 DNA: TGTGCCTGGGGACAGGACAATCAGCCC. Its protein is CAWGQDNQP. The CDR3 in its entirety is CAWGQDNQPQHF.

A note on this clone: The CDR3 is cut off 3 residues early in the read; its end comes from the germline J gene. The chain is built from TRBV2 and TRBJ2-7; D is possibly TRBD1 (6 bases). This CDR3 has 15 amino acids. Germline CDR1 and CDR2: SNHLY and FYNNEI. Trimming removed 3 bases from V and 0 bases from J, with 12 bases in between. CDR3 protein: CASSDLPGASYEQYF. CDR3 bases read: TGTGCCAGCAGTGATCTTCCAGGGGCCTCCTACGAG.

Notes on this clone: The read is 3 residues too short to cover the CDR3 end, so that end is filled in from the germline J gene. The J gene is TRBJ1-2, the V gene TRBV5-5; a possible D gene is TRBD1 (5 bases). Trimming removed 4 bases from V and 4 bases from J, with 17 bases in between. Germline V gene sequence: CDR1 SGHKS, CDR2 YYEKEE (reference sequence). CDR3 length equals 15 residues. The CDR3 region is CASSLGVGRGYGYTF. The CDR3 DNA, read in part, is TGTGCCAGCAGCCTGGGCGTGGGGCGCGGCTATGGC.

As regards this clone: Read data end 3 residues before the CDR3 end; the end is taken from the germline J gene. The chain has TRBV10-3 and TRBJ2-4, with 7 bases that match TRBD2. The germline gives CDR1 ENHRY, CDR2 SYGVKD. CDR3 size: 14 residues. With 6 bases clipped from V and 2 bases from J, the junction kept 4 bases outside the gene matches. CDR3: CAISRGGSKNIQYF. CDR3 DNA, as far as it was read: TGTGCCATCAGCCGGGGAGGGTCCAAAAACATT.

Note on this clone: From the germline J gene comes the end of the CDR3, since the read stops 3 residues before it. The J gene is TRBJ1-2, the V gene TRBV19; 9 bases align to TRBD1. Trimming at V came to 10 bases and at J to 7 bases, leaving 4 bases not matched to a gene. This CDR3 region has 11 residues. Germline-derived CDR1 and CDR2 are LNHDA and SQIVND (reference sequence). CDR3 residues: CATDRGTGYTF. The covered CDR3 bases are TGTGCCACGGACAGGGGAACTGGC.

About this clone itself: The read is 3 residues too short to cover the CDR3 end, so that end is filled in from the germline J gene. This sequence joins TRBV30 and TRBJ2-4; the match to TRBD1 covers 9 bases. The CDR3 totals 16 residues. Germline V gene data show CDR1 as GTSNPN and CDR2 as SVGIG (reference sequence). The part of the CDR3 DNA that was read is TGTGCCTGGTGGACTCCCCGGGACAGGGCAAACTATGGT. Amino acid sequence: CAWWTPRDRANYG. The complete CDR3 reads CAWWTPRDRANYGQYF.

On this clone itself: The DNA ends 3 residues before the CDR3 does, and the rest of the CDR3 is filled in from the germline J gene. The chain recombines TRBV6-1 with TRBJ1-2; D is possibly TRBD1 (6 bases). Per germline, CDR1 MNHNS and CDR2 SASEGT. The CDR3 is 16 residues long. CDR3 bases read: TGTGCCAGCAGTGCCCTTCGGCTAGCGGGAGGGGGAGAA. Protein sequence: CASSALRLAGGGE. The whole CDR3 is CASSALRLAGGGEYTF.

Of note for this clone: The read stops 3 residues short of the end of the CDR3; the missing end is completed from the germline J gene. The rearrangement uses TRBV2 and TRBJ2-1, with TRBD2 matching 9 bases. The germline V gene encodes CDR1 SNHLY and CDR2 FYNNEI. V shed 6 bases, J shed 9 bases, and the junction held 0 bases outside the gene matches. The CDR3 covers 11 residues. The covered CDR3 bases are TGTGCCAGCAGAGCGGGAGGTGAG. This sequence encodes CASRAGGE. The whole CDR3 sequence reads CASRAGGEQFF.

Points on this clone: The read ends 3 residues early relative to the CDR3; the germline J gene fills the gap. The chain has TRBV20-1 and TRBJ2-1; 12 nucleotides agree with TRBD2. With 5 bases clipped from V and 4 bases from J, the junction kept 9 bases outside the gene matches. The CDR3 is 16 amino acids. Germline values: CDR1 DFQATT, CDR2 SNEGSKA (reference sequence). CDR3 residues: CSARELAGGKYNEQFF. The part of the CDR3 DNA that was read is TGCAGTGCTCGGGAGCTAGCGGGAGGGAAATACAATGAG.

This clone is identified as medium-sized from frequency. The CDR3 extends 3 residues past the end of the read, so its final part is completed from the germline J gene. The chain carries TRBV29-1 and TRBJ2-7, with D perhaps TRBD2 (5 bases). V shed 6 bases and J shed 3 bases, with 9 bases lying between them. CDR3 length equals 11 residues. Germline V gives CDR1 SQVTM, CDR2 ANQGSEA. CDR3 protein: CSVVGVYEQYF. CDR3 DNA, as far as it was read: TGCAGCGTCGTCGGGGTCTACGAG.